The clone carrying this T cell receptor (beta chain) occurred a few times. Authors' processing steps: Amplification of reference gene primers was used by the study to estimate nucleated cell counts. Method: immunoSEQ multiplex PCR; TCRdb's copy keeps in-frame clones and lacks some. V and J calls and clone size are as listed in that table; D and trimming were resolved from the DNA. In the table there are around 140,000 clones, 78% of which are singletons. These data belong to a study of blood T cell repertoires in COVID-19. Overall study context: Italy, Spain and the United States were the sources of the convalescent and acute COVID-19 samples. PBMCs, B-cell-depleted T cells, or T cells were the source of the cDNA or gDNA that made up the material.

CDR3 length equals 18 residues. Germline loops: CDR1 MNHEY, CDR2 SMNVEV (reference sequence). The V end was cut by 4 bases, the J end by 1 base, with 17 bases between. This chain joins TRBV27 and TRBJ1-6; maybe TRBD1 (6 bases). Specimen: peripheral blood. The receptor comes from a woman in her sixties or seventies with acute or convalescent COVID-19. The CDR3 DNA follows: TGTGCCAGCAGTTCGACAGGTAAGTTTAGTTCCTATAATTCACCCCTCCACTTT. This codes for CASSSTGKFSSYNSPLHF.